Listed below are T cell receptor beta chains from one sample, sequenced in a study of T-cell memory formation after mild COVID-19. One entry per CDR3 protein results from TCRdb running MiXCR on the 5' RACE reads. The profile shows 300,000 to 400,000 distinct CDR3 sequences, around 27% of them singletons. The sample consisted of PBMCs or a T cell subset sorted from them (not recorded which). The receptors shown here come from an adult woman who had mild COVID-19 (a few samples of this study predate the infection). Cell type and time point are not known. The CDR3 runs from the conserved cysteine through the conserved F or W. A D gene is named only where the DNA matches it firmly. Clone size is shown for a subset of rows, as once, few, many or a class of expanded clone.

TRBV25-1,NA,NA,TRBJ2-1,TGTGCCAGCAGTGAATTCGTGGGGGAAGGGGACAATGAGCAGTTCTTC,CASSEFVGEGDNEQFF
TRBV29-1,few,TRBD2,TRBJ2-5,TGCAGCGTATCAAAGACTAGCGGGGGAAAAGAGACCCAGTACTTC,CSVSKTSGGKETQYF
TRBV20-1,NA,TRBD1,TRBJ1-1,TGCAGTGCTAGAGCCCCCCAGGGGGCGACCGCTGAAGCTTTCTTT,CSARAPQGATAEAFF
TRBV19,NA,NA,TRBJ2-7,TGTGCCAGTAGTATTGTCCAGTACGAGCAGTACTTC,CASSIVQYEQYF
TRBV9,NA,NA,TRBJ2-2,TGTGCCAGCAGCGTACAGGGATCGAACACCGGGGAGCTGTTTTTT,CASSVQGSNTGELFF
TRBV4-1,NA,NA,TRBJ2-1,TGCGCCAGCAGCCAGATAGGGGGGCCGTTTTCCAATGAGCAGTTCTTC,CASSQIGGPFSNEQFF
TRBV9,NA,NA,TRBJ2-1,TGTGCCAGCAGCGTAGCTGATTGGGTGGGAAATTACAATGAGCAGTTCTTC,CASSVADWVGNYNEQFF
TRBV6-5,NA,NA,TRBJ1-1,TGTGCCAGCAGTTCTGGGGTCAGATTGAACACTGAAGCTTTCTTT,CASSSGVRLNTEAFF
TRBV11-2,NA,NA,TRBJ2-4,TGTGCCAGCAGCCCTTCGGGGTCATGGAACATTCAGTACTTC,CASSPSGSWNIQYF
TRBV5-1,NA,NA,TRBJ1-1,TGCGCCAGCAGCCTTGGGCCCTCTAATGGGGGTTATGCTTTCTTT,CASSLGPSNGGYAFF
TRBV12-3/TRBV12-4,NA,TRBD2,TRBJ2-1,TGTGCCAGCAGTCTAGCGGGCAGCTTCAATGAGCAGTTCTTC,CASSLAGSFNEQFF
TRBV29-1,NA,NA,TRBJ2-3,TGCAGCGACCGGACTACTACAGATACGCAGTATTTT,CSDRTTTDTQYF
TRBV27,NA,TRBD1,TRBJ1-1,TGTGCCAGCAGAATGACAGGGCCTCTATTGATTACTGAAGCTTTCTTT,CASRMTGPLLITEAFF
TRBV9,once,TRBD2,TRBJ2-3,TGTGCCAGCAGCGTGCGGGGGGGCGCCCCGTTGTTGTCAGATACGCAGTATTTT,CASSVRGGAPLLSDTQYF
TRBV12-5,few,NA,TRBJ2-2,TGTGCTAGTGGCAGGGGATTCACCGGGGAGCTGTTTTTT,CASGRGFTGELFF
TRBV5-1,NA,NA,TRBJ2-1,TGCGCCAGCAGCCGACTGCGGTCGGGGGCAGAGAGGGAGCAGTTCTTC,CASSRLRSGAEREQFF
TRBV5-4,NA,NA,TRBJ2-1,TGTGCCAGCAGCGCGGGACAGCGATACAATGAGCAGTTCTTC,CASSAGQRYNEQFF
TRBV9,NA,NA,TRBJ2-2,TGTGCCAGCAGCCATAGCGGTAACACCGGGGAGCTGTTTTTT,CASSHSGNTGELFF
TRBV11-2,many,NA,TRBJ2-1,TGTGCCAGCAGTAAGGACTTAAGCTCCTACAATGAGCAGTTCTTC,CASSKDLSSYNEQFF
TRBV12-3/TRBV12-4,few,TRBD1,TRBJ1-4,TGTGCCAGCAGTTTAGGGAACAGGGGATCCAATGAAAAACTGTTTTTT,CASSLGNRGSNEKLFF
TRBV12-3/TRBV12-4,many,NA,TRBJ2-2,TGTGCCAGCAGTTTGGCGCGGGGATACACCGGGGAGCTGTTTTTT,CASSLARGYTGELFF
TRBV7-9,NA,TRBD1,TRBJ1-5,TGTGCCAGCAGCAGTGGACAGGTCGGATTTCAGCCCCAGCATTTT,CASSSGQVGFQPQHF
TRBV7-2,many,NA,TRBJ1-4,TGTGCCAGCAGCTTAGGACATCTCAGCGAACTGTTTTTT,CASSLGHLSELFF
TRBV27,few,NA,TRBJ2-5,TGTGCCAGCAGTTTGTTCGACCGCGGGGCCCAGTACTTC,CASSLFDRGAQYF
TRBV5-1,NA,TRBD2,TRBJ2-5,TGCGCCAGCAGCTTAGCGGGGGGCCCGGTAGAGACCCAGTACTTC,CASSLAGGPVETQYF
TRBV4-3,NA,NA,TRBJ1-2,TGCGCCAGCAGCGGAGGGGGGGGCCTTTACTATGGCTACACCTTC,CASSGGGGLYYGYTF
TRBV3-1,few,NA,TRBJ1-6,TGTGCCAGCAGCCAAGGCAGGAATTCACCCCTCCACTTT,CASSQGRNSPLHF
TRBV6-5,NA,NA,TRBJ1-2,TGTGCCAGCAGTTATGGGAGCCTGGGTGGCTACACCTTC,CASSYGSLGGYTF
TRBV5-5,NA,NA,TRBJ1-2,TGTGCCAGCAGCTCGGAACTACCGGGGGACTATGGCTACACCTTC,CASSSELPGDYGYTF
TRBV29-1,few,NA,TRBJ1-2,TGCAGCGTTCGGGACGTCGGCGGCTATGGCTACACCTTC,CSVRDVGGYGYTF
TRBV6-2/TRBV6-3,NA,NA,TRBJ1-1,TGTGCCAGCAGTTACGGCGGGGGGATGAACACTGAAGCTTTCTTT,CASSYGGGMNTEAFF